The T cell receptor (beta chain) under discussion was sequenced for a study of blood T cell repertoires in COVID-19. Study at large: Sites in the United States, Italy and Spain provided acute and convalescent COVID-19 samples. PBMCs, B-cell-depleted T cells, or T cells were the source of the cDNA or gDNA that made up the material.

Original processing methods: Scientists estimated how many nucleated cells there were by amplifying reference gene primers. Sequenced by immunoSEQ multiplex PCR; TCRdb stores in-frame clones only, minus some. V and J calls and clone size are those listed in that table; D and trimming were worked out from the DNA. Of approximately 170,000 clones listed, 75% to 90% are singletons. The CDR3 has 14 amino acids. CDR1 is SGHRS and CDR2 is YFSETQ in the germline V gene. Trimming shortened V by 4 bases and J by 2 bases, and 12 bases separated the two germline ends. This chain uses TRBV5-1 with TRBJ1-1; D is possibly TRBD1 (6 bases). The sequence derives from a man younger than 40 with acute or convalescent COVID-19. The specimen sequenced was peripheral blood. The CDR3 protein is CASSPGTYNTEAFF. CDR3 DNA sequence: TGCGCCAGCAGCCCCGGGACATATAACACTGAAGCTTTCTTT.